These 32 T cell receptor beta chains originate from one sample sequenced in a study of CD8 T cells in ankylosing spondylitis. Each CDR3 protein gets one entry after TCRdb re-called the 5' RACE reads with MiXCR. Of under 250,000 distinct CDR3 sequences in the sample, 30% to 40% were seen once. The source material was blood, either unsorted or a sorted T cell fraction (not recorded which). The receptors originated from a male donor with ankylosing spondylitis or in good health (not recorded which).

In its sample, this clonotype was seen a few times. This chain uses TRBV5-1 with TRBJ2-7, with D perhaps TRBD1 or TRBD2 (6 bases each). This CDR3 region has 15 residues. Between the trimmed V and J ends, which lost 2 bases and 3 bases, there was a span of 15 bases. CDR1 and CDR2 from the germline V gene are SGHRS and YFSETQ. Here the CDR3 reads CASSLSSGAIYEQYF. As DNA, the CDR3 is TGCGCCAGCAGCTTATCGTCGGGGGCCATCTACGAGCAGTACTTC.

The chain carries TRBV12-3 or TRBV12-4 and TRBJ2-7, with D unclear. The CDR3 totals 14 residues. The V end lost 2 bases, the J end lost 2 bases, and 10 bases lay between the germline ends. The CDR3 nucleotides read TGTGCCAGCAGTTTAACCCCCCGCGCCTACGAGCAGTACTTC. Translation: CASSLTPRAYEQYF.

This clonotype showed up just a few times. This sequence joins TRBV10-3 and TRBJ2-1; 8 bases are a match to TRBD2. The length of the CDR3 is 15 residues. Germline CDR1 reads ENHRY; CDR2 reads SYGVKD. V lost 3 bases, J lost 0 bases, and 1 base stayed unmatched. The DNA for the CDR3 is TGTGCCATCAGTGACGGGGGGGCCTCCTACAATGAGCAGTTCTTC. It codes for CAISDGGASYNEQFF.

This clonotype showed up just once. The J gene is TRBJ2-1, the V gene TRBV7-9; D uncertain. This CDR3 is built from 14 residues. V was clipped by 7 bases and J by 4 bases, with 14 bases between them. The germline gives CDR1 SEHNR, CDR2 FQNEAQ (reference sequence). In nucleotides, the CDR3 is TGTGCCAGCACCCCTGGATGGGTTTACAATGAGCAGTTCTTC. Protein: CASTPGWVYNEQFF.

V usage is TRBV3-1 and J usage is TRBJ1-4; D gene ambiguous. The CDR3 is 12 amino acids. Germline V CDR1 and CDR2: LGHDT, YNNKEL (reference sequence). Trimming pared 4 bases from V and 8 bases from J, leaving 8 bases between. The CDR3 DNA sequence: TGTGCCAGCAGCCCCATGGGCGAAAAACTGTTTTTT. Translating gives CASSPMGEKLFF.

The table lists this clonotype with a few counts. CDR3 coding DNA: TGCAGTGTCAGCGGGGGGGCGTCCTACAATGAGCAGTTCTTC. Its protein product is CSVSGGASYNEQFF. J is TRBJ2-1 and V is TRBV20-1; 10 bases are shared with TRBD2. CDR1 is DFQATT, CDR2 SNEGSKA, per germline (reference sequence). The CDR3 totals 14 residues. The V and J ends lost 7 bases and 1 base, in that order; junction bases with no gene match: 4.

This clonotype has only one observation. The rearrangement links TRBV2 to TRBJ2-1; no firm D call. Germline V gives CDR1 SNHLY, CDR2 FYNNEI. V lost 1 base and J lost 8, with 3 bases in between. The CDR3 has 11 residues. The CDR3 here is CASSEGDEQFF. The CDR3 DNA is TGTGCCAGCAGTGAAGGCGATGAGCAGTTCTTC.

This rearrangement joins TRBV4-1 to TRBJ1-5; 8 bases are shared with TRBD1. V shed 4 bases and J 5 bases; nucleotides not matched to a gene: 4. Looked up from germline, CDR1 is MGHRA and CDR2 is YSYEKL. The CDR3 extends over 14 amino acids. DNA for the CDR3: TGCGCCAGCAGCCTGGACAGGGAGTATCAGCCCCAGCATTTT. Translation: CASSLDREYQPQHF.

The chain recombines TRBV5-6 with TRBJ1-2; D not certain. CDR3 length: 14 amino acids. The germline V gene has CDR1 SGHDT and CDR2 YYEEEE. Trimming shortened V by 4 bases and J by 3 bases, and 13 bases separated the two germline ends. CDR3 loop: CASSPSGADYGYTF. The CDR3 coding sequence is TGTGCCAGCAGCCCATCGGGCGCCGACTATGGCTACACCTTC.

The sample holds a few counts of this clonotype. This chain joins TRBV12-3 or TRBV12-4 and TRBJ2-3; D unclear. The length of the CDR3 is 13 residues. Trimming stripped 6 bases from V and 0 bases from J, with 7 bases between. CDR3 sequence reads: CASSKTSTDTQYF. The CDR3 DNA reads TGTGCCAGCAGCAAGACAAGCACAGATACGCAGTATTTT.

This clonotype was observed a handful of times. The V and J genes are TRBV7-9 and TRBJ2-1; D remains unclear. The CDR3 has 13 amino acids. Germline-derived CDR1 and CDR2 are SEHNR and FQNEAQ (reference sequence). The ends were cut back, 2 bases at V and 8 bases at J, with 10 bases in the middle. As DNA, the CDR3 is TGTGCCAGCAGCTTACCGAGGCCGGATGAGCAGTTCTTC. It encodes CASSLPRPDEQFF.

This clonotype has only a few counts. This chain joins TRBV20-1 and TRBJ1-5, with unresolved D. The V end lost 5 bases, the J end lost 2 bases, and 13 bases lay between the germline ends. The CDR3 is made up of 14 amino acids. Germline CDR1 reads DFQATT; CDR2 reads SNEGSKA (reference sequence). DNA for the CDR3: TGCAGTGCTGGCGACCAGGATGGCAATCAGCCCCAGCATTTT. Its translation is CSAGDQDGNQPQHF.

The chain links TRBV20-1 to TRBJ2-7; D perhaps matches TRBD2 (7 bases). The CDR3 is 14 residues long. CDR1 is DFQATT, CDR2 SNEGSKA, per germline (reference sequence). Trimming shortened V by 3 bases and J by 6 bases, and 18 bases separated the two germline ends. CDR3 in amino acids: CSARGGPYLGEQYF. CDR3 bases: TGCAGTGCTAGGGGGGGGCCCTACTTGGGCGAGCAGTACTTC.

CDR3 sequence: CATRDRDLYEQYF. CDR3 bases: TGTGCCACCAGGGACAGGGACCTATACGAGCAGTACTTC. The chain couples TRBV24-1 to TRBJ2-7; 8 bases align to TRBD1. The V and J ends lost 7 bases and 4 bases, in that order; junction bases with no gene match: 5. The CDR3 is 13 residues long. Germline V gives CDR1 KGHDR, CDR2 SFDVKD.

The chain combines TRBV7-2 with TRBJ2-5; perhaps TRBD2 as D (5 bases). CDR3 size: 16 residues. Trimming removed 0 bases from V and 3 bases from J, with 14 bases in between. The germline V gene encodes CDR1 SGHTA and CDR2 FQGNSA. CDR3 nucleotides: TGTGCCAGCAGCTTAGCCCCCGGACTCGAAAAAGAGACCCAGTACTTC. This translates into CASSLAPGLEKETQYF.

This clonotype occurred a few times. The J gene is TRBJ1-1, the V gene TRBV18; D not certain. The ends were cut back, 3 bases at V and 0 bases at J, with 5 bases in the middle. Germline CDR1 reads KGHSH; CDR2 reads LQKENI. This CDR3 region has 13 residues. DNA of the CDR3: TGTGCCAGCTCACCTCAAGTGAACACTGAAGCTTTCTTT. Amino acid sequence: CASSPQVNTEAFF. Full variable domain (missing parts from reference TRBV18 and TRBJ1-1): NAGVMQNPRHLVRRRGQEARLRCSPMKGHSHVYWYRQLPEEGLKFMVYLQKENIIDESGMPKERFSAEFPKEGPSILRIQQVVRGDSAAYFCASSPQVNTEAFFGQGTRLTVV.

The V and J genes are TRBV11-2 and TRBJ2-1; 7 bases are shared with TRBD1. This CDR3 contains 12 residues. Per germline, CDR1 SGHAT and CDR2 FQNNGV. V shed 5 bases and J 13 bases; nucleotides not matched to a gene: 8. CDR3 sequence (DNA): TGTGCCAGCAGCCCAAAAAGGGGGCGCCAGTTCTTC. This encodes CASSPKRGRQFF.

The chain carries TRBV12-3 or TRBV12-4 and TRBJ1-2, with TRBD1 identical over 10 bases. Unmatched junction bases numbered 9, after V lost 6 bases and J lost 8 bases. The CDR3 is 14 amino acids. The CDR3 bases are TGTGCCAGCAGGACAGGGGGCGACCCTGGAGGCTACACCTTC. Amino acid sequence: CASRTGGDPGGYTF.

This clonotype occurred a few times. The gene calls are TRBV10-3 and TRBJ2-3; D is unresolved. Germline CDR1 and CDR2: ENHRY and SYGVKD. With 4 bases removed from V and 4 bases from J, the gap between germline ends came to 6 bases. The CDR3 runs to 12 residues. CDR3 in DNA: TGTGCCATCAGTGGGGTTGCAGATACGCAGTATTTT. It codes for CAISGVADTQYF.

This chain uses TRBV20-1 with TRBJ2-5, with 12 bases that match TRBD2. The length of the CDR3 is 15 residues. Losses at the gene ends were 4 bases for V and 4 bases for J; bases not matched to a gene: 7. The germline CDR1 and CDR2 sequences are DFQATT and SNEGSKA (reference sequence). The CDR3 region is CSATASGGAVETQYF. The CDR3 bases are TGCAGTGCTACGGCTAGCGGGGGGGCCGTAGAGACCCAGTACTTC.

Only a few counts were recorded for this clonotype. The genes are TRBV11-1 and TRBJ2-7; a possible D gene is TRBD1 (5 bases). The CDR3 sequence is 13 residues long. The germline gives CDR1 SGHAT, CDR2 FQDESV (reference sequence). Trimming removed 3 bases at V and 0 bases at J, with 6 bases between. This CDR3 is CASSFDSSYEQYF. For the CDR3, the DNA is TGTGCCAGCAGCTTCGACAGCTCCTACGAGCAGTACTTC. The entire variable domain, with the rest obtained from reference TRBV11-1 and TRBJ2-7, is as follows: EAEVAQSPRYKITEKSQAVAFWCDPISGHATLYWYRQILGQGPELLVQFQDESVVDDSQLPKDRFSAERLKGVDSTLKIQPAELGDSAMYLCASSFDSSYEQYFGPGTRLTVT.

This clonotype has just a few counts. The chain has TRBV5-4 and TRBJ2-5; D might be TRBD2 (6 bases). The CDR3 sequence is 14 residues long. The germline CDR1 and CDR2 sequences are SGHNT and YYREEE (reference sequence). V was shortened by 4 bases and J by 4 bases, with 14 bases between the two germline ends. The CDR3 nucleotides are TGTGCCAGCAGCCCACAACTAGCTGGAGAGACCCAGTACTTC. Its protein product is CASSPQLAGETQYF.

This clonotype came up many times. CDR3 loop: CASSGAGEEQYF. CDR3 DNA: TGTGCCAGCAGTGGGGCGGGTGAGGAGCAGTACTTC. J is TRBJ2-7 and V is TRBV12-3 or TRBV12-4; possibly TRBD1 or TRBD2 for D (5 bases each). The CDR3 loop spans 12 amino acids. V was trimmed by 5 bases and J by 7 bases, leaving 12 bases between them.

V is TRBV6-5 and J is TRBJ2-5, with D perhaps assigned TRBD1 or TRBD2 (5 bases each). This CDR3 comprises 15 residues. V was shortened by 4 bases and J by 5 bases, with 17 bases between the two germline ends. Germline V gene sequence: CDR1 MNHEY, CDR2 SVGAGI. The CDR3 sequence is CASSSLRGRGETQYF. CDR3 nucleotide sequence: TGTGCCAGCAGTTCCCTCCGGGGTAGGGGCGAGACCCAGTACTTC.

The chain has TRBV20-1 and TRBJ1-2; TRBD1 might be the D (5 bases). The germline V gene has CDR1 DFQATT and CDR2 SNEGSKA (reference sequence). Trimming pared 0 bases from V and 7 bases from J, leaving 12 bases between. There are 13 residues in the CDR3. This CDR3 reads CSARDPGLAGYTF. CDR3 nucleotides: TGCAGTGCTAGAGACCCAGGGCTCGCTGGCTACACCTTC.

The rearrangement links TRBV11-2 to TRBJ2-1, with a possible D match to TRBD2 (5 bases). Germline V lookup: CDR1 SGHAT, CDR2 FQNNGV. V gave up 5 bases and J gave up 1 base, with 15 bases separating them. The length of the CDR3 is 16 residues. As DNA, the CDR3 is TGTGCCAGCAGCCCCTCCAAGGGAGCTTCCTACAATGAGCAGTTCTTC. Protein sequence: CASSPSKGASYNEQFF.

The chain employs TRBV29-1 and TRBJ2-3, with D perhaps TRBD2 (6 bases). This CDR3 is 15 amino acids long. CDR1 SQVTM and CDR2 ANQGSEA come from the germline V gene. The V end lost 3 bases, the J end lost 1 base, and 14 bases lay between the germline ends. The DNA for the CDR3 is TGCAGCGTTGATTGGTCGGGCGGGGGCACAGATACGCAGTATTTT. It encodes CSVDWSGGGTDTQYF.

DNA for the CDR3: TGTGCCAGCAGCAATGACAACTATGGCTACACCTTC. Its protein product is CASSNDNYGYTF. The rearrangement links TRBV11-2 to TRBJ1-2; no clear D gene. The CDR3 sequence is 12 residues long. The V gene lost 5 bases and the J gene lost 2 bases, with 6 bases spanning the gap. Germline V gene data show CDR1 as SGHAT and CDR2 as FQNNGV.

This clonotype appeared many times. This CDR3 is CASTKVIGGGESYNEQFF. The CDR3 DNA reads as TGTGCCAGCACCAAAGTTATTGGCGGGGGGGAGTCCTACAATGAGCAGTTCTTC. The V gene is TRBV6-1, the J gene TRBJ2-1; the match to TRBD2 covers 9 bases. V lost 7 bases and J lost 1; bases outside the gene matches: 14. The CDR3 is 18 residues long. CDR1 and CDR2 from the germline V gene are MNHNS and SASEGT.

The chain combines TRBV12-3 or TRBV12-4 with TRBJ2-1; tentatively, D is TRBD1 (6 bases). Deletions cut 3 bases from V and 10 bases from J, with 7 bases between. The CDR3 contains 11 residues. CDR3 sequence (DNA): TGTGCCAGCAGTTTCGGGACAGAGCAGTTCTTC. Its translation: CASSFGTEQFF.

The chain combines TRBV20-1 with TRBJ1-6; D is perhaps TRBD1 (5 bases). The germline V gene has CDR1 DFQATT and CDR2 SNEGSKA (reference sequence). V was clipped by 1 base and J by 1 base, with 8 bases between them. The CDR3 covers 15 residues. CDR3 amino acids: CSARGGGSYNSPLHF. CDR3 nucleotides: TGCAGTGCTAGAGGTGGGGGGTCCTATAATTCACCCCTCCACTTT.

This chain links TRBV11-1 with TRBJ1-1, with 7 bases lining up with TRBD1. This CDR3 spans 14 amino acids. The germline CDR1 and CDR2 sequences are SGHAT and FQDESV (reference sequence). With 1 base clipped from V and 1 base from J, the junction kept 0 bases outside the gene matches. CDR3 in amino acids: CASSLGTGNTEAFF. The CDR3 DNA sequence: TGTGCCAGCAGCTTAGGGACAGGGAACACTGAAGCTTTCTTT.